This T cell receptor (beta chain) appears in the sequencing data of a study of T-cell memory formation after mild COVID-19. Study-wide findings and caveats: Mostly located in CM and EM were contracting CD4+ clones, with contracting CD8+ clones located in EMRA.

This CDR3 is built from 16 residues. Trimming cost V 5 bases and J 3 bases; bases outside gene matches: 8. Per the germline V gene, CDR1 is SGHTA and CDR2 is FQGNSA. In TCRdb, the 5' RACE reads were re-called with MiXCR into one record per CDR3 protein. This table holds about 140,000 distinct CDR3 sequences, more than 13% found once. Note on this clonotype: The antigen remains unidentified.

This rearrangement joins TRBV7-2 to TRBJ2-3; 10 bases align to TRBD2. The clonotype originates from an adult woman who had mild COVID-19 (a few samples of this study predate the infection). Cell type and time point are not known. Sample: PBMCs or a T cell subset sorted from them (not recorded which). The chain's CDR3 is CASSLSGGAITDTQYF. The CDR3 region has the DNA TGTGCCAGCAGCCTCAGCGGGGGGGCTATTACAGATACGCAGTATTTT.